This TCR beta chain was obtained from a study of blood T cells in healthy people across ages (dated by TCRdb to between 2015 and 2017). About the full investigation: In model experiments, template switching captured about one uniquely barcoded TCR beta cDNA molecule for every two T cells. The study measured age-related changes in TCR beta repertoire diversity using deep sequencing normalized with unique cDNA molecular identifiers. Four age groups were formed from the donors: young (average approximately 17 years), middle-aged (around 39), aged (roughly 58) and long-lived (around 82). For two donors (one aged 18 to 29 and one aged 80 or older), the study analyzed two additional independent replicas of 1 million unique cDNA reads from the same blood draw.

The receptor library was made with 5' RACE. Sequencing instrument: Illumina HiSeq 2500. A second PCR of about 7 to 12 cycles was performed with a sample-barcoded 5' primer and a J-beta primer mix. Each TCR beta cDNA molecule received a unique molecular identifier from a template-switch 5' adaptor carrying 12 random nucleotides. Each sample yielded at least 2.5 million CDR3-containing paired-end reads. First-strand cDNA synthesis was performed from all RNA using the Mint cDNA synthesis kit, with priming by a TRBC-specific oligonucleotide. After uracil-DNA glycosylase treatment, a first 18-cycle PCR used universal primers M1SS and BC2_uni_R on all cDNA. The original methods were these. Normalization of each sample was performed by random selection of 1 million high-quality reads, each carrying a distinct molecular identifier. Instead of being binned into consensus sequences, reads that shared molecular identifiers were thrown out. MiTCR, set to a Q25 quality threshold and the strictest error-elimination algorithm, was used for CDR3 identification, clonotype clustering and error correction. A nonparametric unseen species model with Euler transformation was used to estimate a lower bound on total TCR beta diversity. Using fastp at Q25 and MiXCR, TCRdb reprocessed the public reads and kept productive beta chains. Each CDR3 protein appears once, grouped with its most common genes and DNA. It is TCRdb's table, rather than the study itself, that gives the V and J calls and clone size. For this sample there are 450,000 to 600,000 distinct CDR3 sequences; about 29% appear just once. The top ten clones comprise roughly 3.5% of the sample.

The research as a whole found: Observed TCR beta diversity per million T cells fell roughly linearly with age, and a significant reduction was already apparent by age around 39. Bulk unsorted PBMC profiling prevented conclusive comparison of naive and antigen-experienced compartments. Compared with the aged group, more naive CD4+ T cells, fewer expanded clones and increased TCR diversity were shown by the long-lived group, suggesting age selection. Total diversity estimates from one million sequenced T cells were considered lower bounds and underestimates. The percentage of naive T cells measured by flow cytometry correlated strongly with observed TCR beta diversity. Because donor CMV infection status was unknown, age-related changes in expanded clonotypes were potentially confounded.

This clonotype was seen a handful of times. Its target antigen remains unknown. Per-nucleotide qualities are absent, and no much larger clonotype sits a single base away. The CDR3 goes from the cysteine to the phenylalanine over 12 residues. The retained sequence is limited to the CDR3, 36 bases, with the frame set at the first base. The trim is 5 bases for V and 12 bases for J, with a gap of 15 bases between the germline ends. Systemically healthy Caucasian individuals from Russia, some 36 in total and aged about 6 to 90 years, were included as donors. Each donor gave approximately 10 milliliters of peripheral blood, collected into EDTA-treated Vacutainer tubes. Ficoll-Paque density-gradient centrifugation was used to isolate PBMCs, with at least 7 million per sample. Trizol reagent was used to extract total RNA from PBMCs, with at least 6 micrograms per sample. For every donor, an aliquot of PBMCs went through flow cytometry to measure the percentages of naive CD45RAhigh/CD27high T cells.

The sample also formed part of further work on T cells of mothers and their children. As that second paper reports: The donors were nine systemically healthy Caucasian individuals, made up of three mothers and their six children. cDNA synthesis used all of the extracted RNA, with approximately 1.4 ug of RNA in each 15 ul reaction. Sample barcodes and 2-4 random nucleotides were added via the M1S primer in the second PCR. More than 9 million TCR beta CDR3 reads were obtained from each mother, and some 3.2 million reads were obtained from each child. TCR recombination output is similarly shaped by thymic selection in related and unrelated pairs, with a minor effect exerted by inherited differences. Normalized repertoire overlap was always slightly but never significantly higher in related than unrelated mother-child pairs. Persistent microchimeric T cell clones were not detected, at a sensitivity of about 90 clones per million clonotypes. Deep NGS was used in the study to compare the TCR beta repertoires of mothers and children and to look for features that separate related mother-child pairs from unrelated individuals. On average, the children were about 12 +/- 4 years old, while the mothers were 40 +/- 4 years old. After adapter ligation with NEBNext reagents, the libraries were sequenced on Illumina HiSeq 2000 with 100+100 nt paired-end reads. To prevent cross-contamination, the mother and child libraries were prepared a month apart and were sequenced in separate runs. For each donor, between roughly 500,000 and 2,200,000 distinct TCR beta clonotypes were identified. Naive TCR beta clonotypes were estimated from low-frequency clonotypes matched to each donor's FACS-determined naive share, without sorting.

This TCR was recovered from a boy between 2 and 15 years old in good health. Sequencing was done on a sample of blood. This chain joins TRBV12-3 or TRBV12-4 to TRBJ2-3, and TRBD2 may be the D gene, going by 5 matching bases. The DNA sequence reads TGTGCCAGCAGTCCCCGACTAAGAATCCAGTATTTT. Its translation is CASSPRLRIQYF.